A single sample is the source of the 13 T cell receptor beta chains below, sequenced in a study of graft-versus-host responses after intestinal transplantation. These receptors are not linked to any known antigen. This table comes from immunoSEQ multiplex PCR, and its TCRdb copy is limited to in-frame clones, with some not included. This table has almost 85,000 clones, roughly nine tenths appearing once. This sample comprised unstimulated CD4+ T cells sorted from spleen or lymph node cells, obtained before intestinal transplant. Receptor source: a human donor who received an intestinal transplant.

CDR3: CATSREGQAYEQYF. The CDR3 nucleotides read TGTGCCACCAGCAGGGAGGGACAGGCCTACGAGCAGTACTTC. The chain employs TRBV15 and TRBJ2-7; 8 bases are shared with TRBD1. This CDR3 is built from 14 residues. V was clipped by 3 bases and J by 2 bases; unmatched bases: 3. The V gene's germline CDR1 is LNHNV and CDR2 YYDKDF (reference sequence).

The chain links TRBV30 to TRBJ2-3; possible D gene TRBD2, 5 bases. Between the trimmed V and J ends, which lost 7 bases and 6 bases, there was a span of 14 bases. Germline loops: CDR1 GTSNPN, CDR2 SVGIG (reference sequence). The CDR3 totals 12 residues. This chain's CDR3 is CASSGGPDTQYF. Written as DNA, the CDR3 is TGTGCCTCCTCCGGAGGTCCCGATACGCAGTATTTT.

This clone was detected once. The CDR3 DNA is TGTGCCAGCAGTTACGGGACAGGGACCGGGGATGGCTACACCTTC. Its translation: CASSYGTGTGDGYTF. The rearrangement links TRBV6-5 to TRBJ1-2; 9 bases match TRBD1. Germline V gene lookup returns CDR1 MNHEY and CDR2 SVGAGI. The V and J ends lost 2 bases and 6 bases, in that order; junction bases with no gene match: 7. There are 15 residues in the CDR3.

The chain couples TRBV7-2 to TRBJ2-3, with 13 bases matching TRBD2. J gave up 2 bases and V 0 bases, and 5 bases lay outside the gene matches. This CDR3 has 18 residues. The germline V gene has CDR1 SGHTA and CDR2 FQGNSA. The CDR3 loop reads CASSLARTSGGPTDTQYF. The CDR3 nucleotides read TGTGCCAGCAGCTTAGCGCGGACTAGCGGGGGCCCCACAGATACGCAGTATTTT.

The chain has TRBV4-3 and TRBJ2-3; D perhaps matches TRBD1 (6 bases). The CDR3 contains 18 residues. Germline V gene data show CDR1 as LGHNA and CDR2 as YSLEER. V was shortened by 1 base and J by 1 base, with 18 bases between the two germline ends. This chain's CDR3 is CASSQGGHGTSGTDTQYF. The CDR3 DNA is TGCGCCAGCAGCCAAGGGGGGCACGGGACAAGTGGCACAGATACGCAGTATTTT.

The chain carries TRBV2 and TRBJ1-2; D possibly corresponds to TRBD1 (5 bases). The CDR3 is made up of 13 amino acids. The V end was cut by 2 bases, the J end by 8 bases, with 12 bases between. Per the germline V gene, CDR1 is SNHLY and CDR2 is FYNNEI. CDR3: CASSENYRLGYTF. DNA of the CDR3: TGTGCCAGCAGTGAAAACTACAGGTTGGGCTACACCTTC. The full variable domain, with the rest looked up from reference TRBV2 and TRBJ1-2, is EPEVTQTPSHQVTQMGQEVILRCVPISNHLYFYWYRQILGQKVEFLVSFYNNEISEKSEIFDDQFSVERPDGSNFTLKIRSTKLEDSAMYFCASSENYRLGYTFGSGTRLTVV.

This clone showed up just once. The chain employs TRBV5-1 and TRBJ2-7; 10 positions agree with TRBD2. This CDR3 has 17 residues. Germline V lookup: CDR1 SGHRS, CDR2 YFSETQ. The V gene end was trimmed by 0 bases and the J gene end by 2 bases; junction bases not matched to a gene: 8. CDR3 loop: CASSLGLAGGLTYEQYF. CDR3 bases: TGCGCCAGCAGCTTGGGATTAGCGGGGGGCCTCACCTACGAGCAGTACTTC.

The chain is built from TRBV6-6 and TRBJ2-5, with a possible D match to TRBD2 (6 bases). The end of the DNA aligns better with TRBJ2-7, so the J call may be wrong. CDR3 size: 16 residues. The V gene's germline CDR1 is MNHNY and CDR2 SVGAGI (reference sequence). Here the CDR3 DNA reads TGTGCCAGCAGTTATCTCCCAACGCGGGGAGATCACGAGCAGTACTTC. Translating it yields CASSYLPTRGDHEQYF.

In this sample, this clone turned up a few times. This rearrangement joins TRBV6-5 to TRBJ1-5; D gene ambiguous. The V end was cut by 5 bases, the J end by 7 bases, with 9 bases between. The germline V gene has CDR1 MNHEY and CDR2 SVGAGI. This CDR3 spans 12 amino acids. The CDR3 DNA is TGTGCCAGCAGTAATAGTAGACAGCCCCAGCATTTT. This codes for CASSNSRQPQHF.

This chain connects TRBV12-5 to TRBJ2-2; D is perhaps TRBD1 (5 bases). V lost 2 bases, J lost 5 bases, and 18 bases lay in between. Germline V lookup: CDR1 LGHNT, CDR2 FRNRAP. The length of the CDR3 is 17 residues. The CDR3 sequence is CASGLILRGMETGELFF. The DNA of the CDR3 is TGTGCTAGTGGTTTGATTTTAAGGGGAATGGAAACCGGGGAGCTGTTTTTT.

The chain uses TRBV19 and TRBJ2-5, with 8 bases fitting TRBD1. Germline V gene data show CDR1 as LNHDA and CDR2 as SQIVND (reference sequence). The CDR3 is 14 amino acids. V was clipped by 5 bases and J by 4 bases; unmatched bases: 6. The CDR3 nucleotides read TGTGCCAGTAGTCTGACAGGGGAAGGAGAGACCCAGTACTTC. Protein: CASSLTGEGETQYF.

The chain combines TRBV6-5 with TRBJ2-5; 9 bases are shared with TRBD1. J was trimmed by 4 bases and V by 8 bases; bases with no gene match: 5. Per the germline V gene, CDR1 is MNHEY and CDR2 is SVGAGI. This CDR3 has 13 residues. CDR3 residues: CASGDRATETQYF. CDR3 coding DNA: TGTGCCAGCGGGGACAGGGCTACAGAGACCCAGTACTTC.

Concerning this clone itself: Other nucleotide sequences from this sample produce the same CDR3. The chain is built from TRBV5-1 and TRBJ2-5; D not certain. The CDR3 runs 11 residues. Germline loops: CDR1 SGHRS, CDR2 YFSETQ. The V and J ends lost 3 bases and 5 bases respectively, with 5 bases between them. The CDR3 bases are TGCGCCAGCAGCTCGTTGGAGACCCAGTACTTC. Encoded protein: CASSSLETQYF.